One T cell receptor (beta chain) is described in this entry. This clone's antigen is unknown. No much larger clonotype is one base removed from it; base qualities were not supplied. TCRbeta CDR3 regions were amplified from genomic DNA using the immunoSEQ Assay, a bias-controlled multiplex PCR. The original pipeline was this. Nucleated cell counts per sample were estimated from amplification of reference gene primers within the assay. To quantify the absolute abundance of each unique TCRbeta CDR3 rearrangement, sequence reads were collapsed and filtered. For each sample, productive Simpson clonality was calculated as the square root of Simpson's diversity index over productive rearrangements. TCRdb stores this immuneACCESS table with in-frame sequences only. Part of the clones is absent; in the studies checked, under half of the shortfall reflects unresolved V genes, and no reason is known for the rest. The D gene and trimming were derived from the DNA, and the V and J assignments and clone size from that table. Within this sample are about 61,000 clones, with 85% of them counted one time only. The top ten hold 5% to 6.5% of the sample.

The V end gives up 3 bases and the J end 5 bases, leaving 3 bases in the junction not matched to a gene. According to the germline V gene, CDR1 reads SGHRS and CDR2 reads YFSETQ. The CDR3 measures 14 amino acids from cysteine to phenylalanine. Only CDR3 DNA remains: 42 bases, in frame from the first base. Whole blood was collected in K2EDTA tubes by collaborating institutions according to the institutions' own protocols. For TCRbeta analysis, collaborators shipped samples as frozen whole blood, isolated PBMCs, or DNA extracted from either of those sample types. This sample is part of a study of blood T cell repertoires in COVID-19 (dated by TCRdb to the early 2020s). General notes on the study: Samples from collaborators originated in the United States, Italy and Spain and spanned both the acute and convalescent phases of COVID-19. The material from the prospective study consisted of cDNA or gDNA derived from T cells, B-cell-depleted T cells, or PBMCs. The dataset comprised deeply sampled blood TCRbeta repertoires from subjects exposed to, actively infected with, or recovered from COVID-19. The repertoires were released in a freely available public database intended as a resource for research on the immune response to SARS-CoV-2. The samples were drawn from the first 160 participants of the ongoing ImmuneRACE study and from over 950 subjects provided by 6 global collaborators. A de-identified subject ID, COVID-19 status, age in years and sex were almost always included in the sample metadata. Where available, HLA class I and class II types were obtained from metadata supplied by the sample provider rather than from assay-based typing.

Overall results and qualifications from the work: How much clinical and demographic metadata was included differed by source and by participant, and the metadata was provided uncurated.

The TCR comes from a man aged 65 to 85 with acute or convalescent COVID-19. The receptor chain draws on TRBV5-1 and TRBJ2-5, with 11 central nucleotides matching TRBD2. The specimen was peripheral blood. CDR3 sequence: CASSSTSGIETQYF. The sequenced DNA is TGCGCCAGCAGCTCGACTAGCGGGATTGAGACCCAGTACTTC.